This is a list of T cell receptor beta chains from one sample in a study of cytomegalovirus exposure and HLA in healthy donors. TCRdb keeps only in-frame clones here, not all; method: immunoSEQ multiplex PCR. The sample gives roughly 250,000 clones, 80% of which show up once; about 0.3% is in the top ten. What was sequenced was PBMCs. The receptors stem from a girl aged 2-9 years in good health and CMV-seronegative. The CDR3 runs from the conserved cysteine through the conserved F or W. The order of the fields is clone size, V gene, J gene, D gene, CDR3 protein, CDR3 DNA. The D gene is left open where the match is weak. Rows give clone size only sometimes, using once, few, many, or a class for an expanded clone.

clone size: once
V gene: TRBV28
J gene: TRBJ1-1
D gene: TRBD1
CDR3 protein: CASSLDDRGQAFF
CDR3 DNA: TGTGCCAGCAGTTTAGACGACAGGGGACAGGCTTTCTTT

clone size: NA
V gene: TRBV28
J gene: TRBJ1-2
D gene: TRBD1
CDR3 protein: CASSLSVTGNGYTF
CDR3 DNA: TGTGCCAGCAGTTTATCTGTGACAGGGAATGGCTACACCTTC

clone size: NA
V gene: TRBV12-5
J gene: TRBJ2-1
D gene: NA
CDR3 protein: CASGSEEGSSYNEQFF
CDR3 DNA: TGTGCTAGTGGTTCAGAAGAGGGAAGCTCCTACAATGAGCAGTTCTTC

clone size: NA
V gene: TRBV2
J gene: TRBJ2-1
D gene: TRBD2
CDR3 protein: CASSGTSGEYNEQFF
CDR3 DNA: TGTGCCAGCAGTGGGACTAGCGGGGAATACAATGAGCAGTTCTTC

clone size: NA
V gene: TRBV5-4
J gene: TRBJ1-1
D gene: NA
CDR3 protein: CASTRGGATEAFF
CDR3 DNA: TGTGCCAGCACCCGGGGGGGCGCGACTGAAGCTTTCTTT

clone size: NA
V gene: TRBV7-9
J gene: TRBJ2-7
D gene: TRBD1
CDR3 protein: CASSFRDRRFYEQYF
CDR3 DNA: TGTGCCAGCAGCTTTCGGGACAGGCGCTTCTACGAGCAGTACTTC

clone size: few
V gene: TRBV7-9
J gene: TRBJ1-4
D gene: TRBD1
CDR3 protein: CASSARDSNEKLFF
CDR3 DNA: TGTGCCAGCAGCGCCCGGGACAGTAATGAAAAACTGTTTTTT

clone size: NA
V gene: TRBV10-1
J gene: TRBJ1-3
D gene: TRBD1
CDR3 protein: CASSPGTGGNTIYF
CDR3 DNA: TGCGCCAGCAGTCCCGGGACAGGGGGAAACACCATATATTTT

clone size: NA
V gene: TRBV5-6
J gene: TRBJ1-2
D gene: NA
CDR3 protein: CASSMLGFGYTF
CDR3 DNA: TGTGCCAGCAGCATGCTCGGTTTTGGCTACACCTTC

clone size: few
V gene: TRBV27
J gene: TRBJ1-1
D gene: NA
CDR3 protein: CASSLTSGVEAFF
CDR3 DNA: TGTGCCAGCAGTTTGACCTCGGGAGTCGAAGCTTTCTTT

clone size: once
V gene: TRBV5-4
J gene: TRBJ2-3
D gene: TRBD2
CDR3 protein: CASSLGWTSGRVSSDTQYF
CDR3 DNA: TGTGCCAGCAGCTTGGGATGGACTAGCGGGAGGGTTTCATCCGATACGCAGTATTTT

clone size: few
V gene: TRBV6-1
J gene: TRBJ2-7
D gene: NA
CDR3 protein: CASSTSYEQYF
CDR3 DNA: TGTGCCAGCAGTACAAGCTACGAGCAGTACTTC

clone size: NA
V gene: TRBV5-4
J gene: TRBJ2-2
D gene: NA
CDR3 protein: CASSPTGTGELFF
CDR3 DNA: TGTGCCAGCAGCCCCACTGGCACCGGGGAGCTGTTTTTT